This TCR beta chain was sequenced for a study of CD8 T cells in Susac syndrome. The RNA input was about 0.45 to 1 ug, and it was reverse transcribed with random hexamers. An immunoSEQ multiplex PCR amplified TCR beta CDR3 over 54 Vbeta and 13 Jbeta. A single record per CDR3 protein comes from TCRdb applying MiXCR to the immunoSEQ multiplex PCR reads. The table has 95,000 to 150,000 distinct CDR3 sequences, roughly 95% seen once. The CDR3 sequence is 15 residues long. Germline lookup yields CDR1 SGHDN and CDR2 FVKESK. Losses at the gene ends were 3 bases for V and 2 bases for J; bases not matched to a gene: 6.

Sequenced input: CD4+ T cells from PBMCs. The receptor comes from a human donor with Susac syndrome. The chain employs TRBV14 and TRBJ2-7; TRBD1 agrees at 8 bases. The CDR3 spells CASSQALTGAYEQYF. The CDR3 DNA follows: TGTGCCAGCAGCCAGGCCTTGACAGGGGCCTACGAGCAGTACTTC.